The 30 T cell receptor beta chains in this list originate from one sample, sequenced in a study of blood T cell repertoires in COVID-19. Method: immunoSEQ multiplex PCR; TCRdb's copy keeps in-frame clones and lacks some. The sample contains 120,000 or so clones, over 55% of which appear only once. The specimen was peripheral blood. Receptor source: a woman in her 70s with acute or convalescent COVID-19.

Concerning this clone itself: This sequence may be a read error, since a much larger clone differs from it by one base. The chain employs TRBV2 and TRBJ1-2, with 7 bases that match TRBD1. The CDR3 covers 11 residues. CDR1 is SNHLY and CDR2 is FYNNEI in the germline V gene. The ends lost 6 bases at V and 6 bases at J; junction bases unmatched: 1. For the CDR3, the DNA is TGTGCCAGCAGGACAGGGAATGGCTACACCTTC. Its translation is CASRTGNGYTF.

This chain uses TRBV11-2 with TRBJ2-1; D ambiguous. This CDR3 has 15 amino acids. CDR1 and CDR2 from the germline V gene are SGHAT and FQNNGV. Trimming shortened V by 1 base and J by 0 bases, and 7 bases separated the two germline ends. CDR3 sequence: CASSLGGSSYNEQFF. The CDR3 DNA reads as TGTGCCAGCAGCTTAGGAGGTAGCTCCTACAATGAGCAGTTCTTC.

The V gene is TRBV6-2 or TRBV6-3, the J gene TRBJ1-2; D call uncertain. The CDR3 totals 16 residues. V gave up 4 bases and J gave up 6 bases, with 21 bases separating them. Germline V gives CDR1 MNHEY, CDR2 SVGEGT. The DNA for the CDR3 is TGTGCCAGCAGTTTAATGGAGGACGGGTGGTTCGATGGCTACACCTTC. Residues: CASSLMEDGWFDGYTF.

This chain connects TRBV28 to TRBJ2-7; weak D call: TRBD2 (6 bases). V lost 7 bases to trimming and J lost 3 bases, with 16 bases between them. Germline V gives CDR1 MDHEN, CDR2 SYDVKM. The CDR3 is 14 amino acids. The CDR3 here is CASNTAGPDYEQYF. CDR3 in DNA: TGTGCCAGCAATACCGCGGGACCTGACTACGAGCAGTACTTC. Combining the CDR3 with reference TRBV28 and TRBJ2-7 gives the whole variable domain DVKVTQSSRYLVKRTGEKVFLECVQDMDHENMFWYRQDPGLGLRLIYFSYDVKMKEKGDIPEGYSVSREKKERFSLILESASTNQTSMYLCASNTAGPDYEQYFGPGTRLTVT.

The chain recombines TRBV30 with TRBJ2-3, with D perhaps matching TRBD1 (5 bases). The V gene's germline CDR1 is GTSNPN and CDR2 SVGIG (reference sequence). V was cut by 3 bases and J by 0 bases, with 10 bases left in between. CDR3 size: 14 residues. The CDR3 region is CAWSDRPSTDTQYF. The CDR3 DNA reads TGTGCCTGGAGCGACAGACCTAGCACAGATACGCAGTATTTT.

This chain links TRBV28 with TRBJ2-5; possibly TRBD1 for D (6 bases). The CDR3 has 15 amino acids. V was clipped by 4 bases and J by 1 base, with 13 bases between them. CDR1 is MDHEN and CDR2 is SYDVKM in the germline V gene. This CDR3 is CASSSPSQGQETQYF. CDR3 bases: TGTGCCAGCAGTTCCCCGTCACAGGGCCAAGAGACCCAGTACTTC.

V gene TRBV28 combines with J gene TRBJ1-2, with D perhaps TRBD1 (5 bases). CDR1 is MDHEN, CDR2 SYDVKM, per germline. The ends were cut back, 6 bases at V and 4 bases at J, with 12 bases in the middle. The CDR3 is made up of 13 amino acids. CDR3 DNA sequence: TGTGCCAGCAGGCGGGACGTAATCTATGGCTACACCTTC. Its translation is CASRRDVIYGYTF.

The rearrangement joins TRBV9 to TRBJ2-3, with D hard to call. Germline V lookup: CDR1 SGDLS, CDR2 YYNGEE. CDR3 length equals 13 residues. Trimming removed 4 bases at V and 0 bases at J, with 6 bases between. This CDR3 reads CASSPLSTDTQYF. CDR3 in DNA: TGTGCCAGCAGCCCTCTTAGCACAGATACGCAGTATTTT.

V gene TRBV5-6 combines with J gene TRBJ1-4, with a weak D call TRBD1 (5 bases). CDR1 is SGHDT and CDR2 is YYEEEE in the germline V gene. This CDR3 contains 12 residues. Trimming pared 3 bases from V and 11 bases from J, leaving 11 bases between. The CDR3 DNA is TGTGCCAGCAGCTATAAAACAGGCAAACTGTTTTTT. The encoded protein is CASSYKTGKLFF.

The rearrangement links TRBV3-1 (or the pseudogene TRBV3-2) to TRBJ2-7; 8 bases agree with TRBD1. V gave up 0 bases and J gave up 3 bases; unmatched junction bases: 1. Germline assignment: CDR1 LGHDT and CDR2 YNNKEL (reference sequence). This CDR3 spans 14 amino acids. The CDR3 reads CASSQDDRGYEQYF. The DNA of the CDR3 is TGTGCCAGCAGCCAAGACGACAGGGGCTACGAGCAGTACTTC.

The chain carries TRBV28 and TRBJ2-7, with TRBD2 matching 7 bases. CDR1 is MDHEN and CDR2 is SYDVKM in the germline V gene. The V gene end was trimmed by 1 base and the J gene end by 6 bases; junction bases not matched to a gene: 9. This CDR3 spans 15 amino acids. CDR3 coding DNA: TGTGCCAGCAGTTTATTGGCTAGCGGACCTCTCGAGCAGTACTTC. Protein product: CASSLLASGPLEQYF.

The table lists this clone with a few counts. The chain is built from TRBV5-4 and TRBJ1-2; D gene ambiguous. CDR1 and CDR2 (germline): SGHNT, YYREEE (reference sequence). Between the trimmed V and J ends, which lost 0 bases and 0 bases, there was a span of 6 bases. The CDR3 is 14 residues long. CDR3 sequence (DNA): TGTGCCAGCAGCTTGGTACGGGCTAACTATGGCTACACCTTC. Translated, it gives CASSLVRANYGYTF. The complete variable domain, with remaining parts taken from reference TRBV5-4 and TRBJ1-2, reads ETGVTQSPTHLIKTRGQQVTLRCSSQSGHNTVSWYQQALGQGPQFIFQYYREEENGRGNFPPRFSGLQFPNYSSELNVNALELDDSALYLCASSLVRANYGYTFGSGTRLTVV.

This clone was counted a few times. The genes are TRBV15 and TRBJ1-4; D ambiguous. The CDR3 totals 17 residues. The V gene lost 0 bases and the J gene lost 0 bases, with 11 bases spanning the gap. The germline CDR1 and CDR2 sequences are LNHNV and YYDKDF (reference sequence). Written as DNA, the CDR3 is TGTGCCACCAGCAGAGATCTAGGGAGTGCAACTAATGAAAAACTGTTTTTT. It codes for CATSRDLGSATNEKLFF.

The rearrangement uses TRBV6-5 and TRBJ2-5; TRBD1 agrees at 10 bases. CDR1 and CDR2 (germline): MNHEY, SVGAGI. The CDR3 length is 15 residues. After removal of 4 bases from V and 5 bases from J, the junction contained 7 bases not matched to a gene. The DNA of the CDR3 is TGTGCCAGCAGTTTTGGGGGACAGGGGTACGAGACCCAGTACTTC. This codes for CASSFGGQGYETQYF.

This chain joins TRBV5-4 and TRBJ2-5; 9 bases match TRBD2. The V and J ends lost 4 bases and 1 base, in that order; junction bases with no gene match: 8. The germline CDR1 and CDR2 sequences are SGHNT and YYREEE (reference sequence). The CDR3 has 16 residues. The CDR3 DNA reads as TGTGCCAGCAGCCCTGGAGCGGGGGGCACCCAAGAGACCCAGTACTTC. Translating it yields CASSPGAGGTQETQYF.

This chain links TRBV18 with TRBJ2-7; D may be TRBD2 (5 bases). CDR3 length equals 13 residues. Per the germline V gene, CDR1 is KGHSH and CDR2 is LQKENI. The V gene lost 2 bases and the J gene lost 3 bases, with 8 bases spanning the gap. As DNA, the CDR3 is TGTGCCAGCTCACCAGCGACTATCTACGAGCAGTACTTC. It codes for CASSPATIYEQYF.

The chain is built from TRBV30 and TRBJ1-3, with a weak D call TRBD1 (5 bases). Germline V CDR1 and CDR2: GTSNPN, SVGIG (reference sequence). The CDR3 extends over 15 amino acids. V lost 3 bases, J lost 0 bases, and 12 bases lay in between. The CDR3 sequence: CAWRETGSSGNTIYF. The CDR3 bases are TGTGCCTGGAGAGAAACAGGTTCCTCTGGAAACACCATATATTTT.

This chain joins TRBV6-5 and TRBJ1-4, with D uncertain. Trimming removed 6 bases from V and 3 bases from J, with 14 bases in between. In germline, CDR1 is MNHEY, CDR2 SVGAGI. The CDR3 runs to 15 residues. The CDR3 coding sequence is TGTGCCAGCAGCTACGACGGGGATGCTAATGAAAAACTGTTTTTT. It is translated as CASSYDGDANEKLFF.

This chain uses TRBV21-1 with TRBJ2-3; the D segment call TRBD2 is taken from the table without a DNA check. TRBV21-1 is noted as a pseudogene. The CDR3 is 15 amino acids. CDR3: CASSMRTESTDTQYF. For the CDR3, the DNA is TGTGCCAGCAGCATGCGGACTGAAAGCACAGATACGCAGTATTTT.

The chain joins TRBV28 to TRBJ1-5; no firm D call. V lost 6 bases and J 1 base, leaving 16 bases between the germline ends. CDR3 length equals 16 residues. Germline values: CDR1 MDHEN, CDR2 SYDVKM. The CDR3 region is CASRYRGVGSNQPQHF. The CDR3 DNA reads TGTGCCAGCAGGTATCGCGGCGTTGGAAGCAATCAGCCCCAGCATTTT.

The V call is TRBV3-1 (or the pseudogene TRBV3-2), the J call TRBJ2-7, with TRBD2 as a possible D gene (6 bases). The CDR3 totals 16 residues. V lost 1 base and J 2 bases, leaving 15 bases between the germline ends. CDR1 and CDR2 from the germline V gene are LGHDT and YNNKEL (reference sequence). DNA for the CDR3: TGTGCCAGCAGCCAAGGAGGTAGCGGAAAGACCTACGAGCAGTACTTC. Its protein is CASSQGGSGKTYEQYF.

In nucleotides, the CDR3 is TGTGCCAGCAGCATGCTACAGGGGGAAGGCACAGATACGCAGTATTTT. It codes for CASSMLQGEGTDTQYF. The rearrangement uses TRBV7-9 and TRBJ2-3; 8 bases align to TRBD1. Germline V lookup: CDR1 SEHNR, CDR2 FQNEAQ (reference sequence). There are 16 residues in the CDR3. Trimming took 5 bases from V and 1 from J; bases not matched to a gene: 8.

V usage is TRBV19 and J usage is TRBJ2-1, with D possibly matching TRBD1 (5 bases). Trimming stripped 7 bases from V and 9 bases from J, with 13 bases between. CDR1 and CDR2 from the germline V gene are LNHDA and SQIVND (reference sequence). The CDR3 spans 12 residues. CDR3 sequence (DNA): TGTGCCAGTACCTCCGGAAGGGGTGAGCAGTTCTTC. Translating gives CASTSGRGEQFF.

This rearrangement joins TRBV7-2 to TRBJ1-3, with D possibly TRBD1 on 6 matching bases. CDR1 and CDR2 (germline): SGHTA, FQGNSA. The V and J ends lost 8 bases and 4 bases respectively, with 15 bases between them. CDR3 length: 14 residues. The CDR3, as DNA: TGTGCCAGCTTGGTGGGGGCAACGGGAAACACCATATATTTT. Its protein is CASLVGATGNTIYF. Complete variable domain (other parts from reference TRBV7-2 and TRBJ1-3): GAGVSQSPSNKVTEKGKDVELRCDPISGHTALYWYRQSLGQGLEFLIYFQGNSAPDKSGLPSDRFSAERTGGSVSTLTIQRTQQEDSAVYLCASLVGATGNTIYFGEGSWLTVV.

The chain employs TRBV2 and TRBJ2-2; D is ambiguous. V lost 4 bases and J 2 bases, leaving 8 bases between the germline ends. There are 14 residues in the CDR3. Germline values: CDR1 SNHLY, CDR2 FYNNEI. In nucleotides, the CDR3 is TGTGCCAGCAGTGCTGAAGCCAACACCGGGGAGCTGTTTTTT. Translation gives CASSAEANTGELFF. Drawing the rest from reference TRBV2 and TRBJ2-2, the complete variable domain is EPEVTQTPSHQVTQMGQEVILRCVPISNHLYFYWYRQILGQKVEFLVSFYNNEISEKSEIFDDQFSVERPDGSNFTLKIRSTKLEDSAMYFCASSAEANTGELFFGEGSRLTVL.

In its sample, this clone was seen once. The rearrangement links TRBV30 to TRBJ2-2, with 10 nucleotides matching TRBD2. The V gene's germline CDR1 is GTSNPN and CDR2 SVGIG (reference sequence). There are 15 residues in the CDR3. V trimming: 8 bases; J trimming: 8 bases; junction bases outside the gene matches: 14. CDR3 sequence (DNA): TGTGCCACTAAACCCGGACTAGCGGAGATGGGGGAGCTGTTTTTT. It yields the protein CATKPGLAEMGELFF.

CDR3 region: CASSGQGAGNTGELFF. The DNA for the CDR3 is TGCGCCAGCAGCGGACAGGGGGCCGGCAACACCGGGGAGCTGTTTTTT. The chain couples TRBV10-2 to TRBJ2-2, with 11 bases matching TRBD1. V was pared by 6 bases and J by 2 bases, with 5 bases of the junction left unmatched. Per germline, CDR1 WSHSY and CDR2 SAAADI. CDR3 size: 16 residues.

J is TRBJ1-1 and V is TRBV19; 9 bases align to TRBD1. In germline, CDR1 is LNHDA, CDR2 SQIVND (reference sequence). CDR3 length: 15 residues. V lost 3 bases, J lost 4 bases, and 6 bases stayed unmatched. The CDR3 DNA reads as TGTGCCAGTAGTATGGCCCCGACAGGGGGCACTGAAGCTTTCTTT. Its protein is CASSMAPTGGTEAFF.

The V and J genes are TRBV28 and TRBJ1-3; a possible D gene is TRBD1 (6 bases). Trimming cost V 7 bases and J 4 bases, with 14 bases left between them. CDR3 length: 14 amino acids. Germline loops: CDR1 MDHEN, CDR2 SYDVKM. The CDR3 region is CASINSGTGNTIYF. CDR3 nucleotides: TGTGCCAGCATTAACTCAGGGACAGGAAACACCATATATTTT.

CDR3 nucleotides: TGTGCCAGCAGCCTAGCGAGGGCAGATACGCAGTATTTT. It translates to CASSLARADTQYF. The V and J genes are TRBV2 and TRBJ2-3, with D maybe TRBD2 (6 bases). Trimming cost V 6 bases and J 4 bases, with 11 bases left between them. The CDR3 is 13 amino acids. From germline, CDR1 is SNHLY and CDR2 FYNNEI.